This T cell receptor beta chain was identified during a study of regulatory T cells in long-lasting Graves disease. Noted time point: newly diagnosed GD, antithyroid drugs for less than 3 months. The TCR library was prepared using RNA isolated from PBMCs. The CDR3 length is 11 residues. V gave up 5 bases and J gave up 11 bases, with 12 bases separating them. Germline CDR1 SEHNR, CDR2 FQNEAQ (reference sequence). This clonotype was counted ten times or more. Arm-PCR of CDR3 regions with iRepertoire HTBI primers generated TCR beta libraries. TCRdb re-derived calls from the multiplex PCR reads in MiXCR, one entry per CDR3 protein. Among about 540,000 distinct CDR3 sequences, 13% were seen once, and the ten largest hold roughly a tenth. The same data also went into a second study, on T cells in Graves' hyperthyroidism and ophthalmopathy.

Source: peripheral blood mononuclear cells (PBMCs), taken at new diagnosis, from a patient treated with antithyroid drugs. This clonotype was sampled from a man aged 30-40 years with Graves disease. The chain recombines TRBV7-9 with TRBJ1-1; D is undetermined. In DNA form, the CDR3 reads TGTGCCAGCAGCCTCCGCGGGGTGGCTTTCTTT. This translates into CASSLRGVAFF.